A selection of T cell receptor beta chains follows, all from one sample in a study of T-cell memory formation after mild COVID-19. Each CDR3 protein is one row after TCRdb ran MiXCR on the 5' RACE reads. The table lists hundreds of thousands of distinct CDR3 sequences, about 22% of them singletons. Sequences were obtained from PBMCs or a T cell subset sorted from them (not recorded which). These receptors came from an adult woman who had mild COVID-19 (a few samples of this study predate the infection). Cell type and time point are not known. CDR3s include the opening cysteine and the closing phenylalanine or tryptophan. The D gene is left open where the match is weak. Clone size, where shown, is once, few, many, or a class for clones that have expanded.

cdr3_nt,cdr3_aa,clone_size,j_call,d_call,v_call
TGTGCCAGCAGCTTAGCAGGGAAGGATGAAGCTTTCTTT,CASSLAGKDEAFF,-,TRBJ1-1,-,TRBV7-9
TGTGCCAGCAGTACCCACCTCGGACTAGCGGGAGTGGAGCAGTACTTC,CASSTHLGLAGVEQYF,few,TRBJ2-7,TRBD2,TRBV27
TGCAGTGCGCAACCCTTGGGGGGCTATGGCTACACCTTC,CSAQPLGGYGYTF,-,TRBJ1-2,-,TRBV20-1
TGTGCCAGCTCACCGGGACAGGGCACGCAGTATTTT,CASSPGQGTQYF,many,TRBJ2-3,TRBD1,TRBV18
TGTGCCAGCAGCTTAGGTGGGGTTGAAAAACTGTTTTTT,CASSLGGVEKLFF,-,TRBJ1-4,-,TRBV7-9
TGTGCCAGCAGCTCCCGACTAGCGGGGGGGGAGAACACCGGGGAGCTGTTTTTT,CASSSRLAGGENTGELFF,-,TRBJ2-2,TRBD2,TRBV9
TGTGCCAGCAGCAAAATCCTCGGGGAGACCCAGTACTTC,CASSKILGETQYF,-,TRBJ2-5,-,TRBV7-6
TGCAGCGCTGGATCGGGAGCTGGCTACGAGCAGTACTTC,CSAGSGAGYEQYF,few,TRBJ2-7,-,TRBV29-1
TGCGCCAGCAGCGGAGCCGGGACAGGGGTCCTACATAACTATGGCTACACCTTC,CASSGAGTGVLHNYGYTF,-,TRBJ1-2,TRBD1,TRBV5-1
TGCAGTGCTAGGGGAGGGGCTACGCAGTATTTT,CSARGGATQYF,-,TRBJ2-3,TRBD2,TRBV20-1
TGTGCCAGCTCACCACCTAGCGGGAGGGCCGCAGATACGCAGTATTTT,CASSPPSGRAADTQYF,few,TRBJ2-3,TRBD2,TRBV18
TGTGCCAGCAGCCTCGGGACTATGGTTTCTACAGATACGCAGTATTTT,CASSLGTMVSTDTQYF,many,TRBJ2-3,TRBD2,TRBV3-1
TGTGCCAGCGGCCGGGGGGGCCAAGAGACCCAGTACTTC,CASGRGGQETQYF,-,TRBJ2-5,TRBD2,TRBV27
TGCGCCAGCAGCTTAAAAGACGCCAGGTTAGTCTACGAGCAGTACTTC,CASSLKDARLVYEQYF,-,TRBJ2-7,-,TRBV5-1
TGTGCCTATAGCCAGCGAGCTAACACCGGGGAGCTGTTTTTT,CAYSQRANTGELFF,many,TRBJ2-2,-,TRBV2
TGCAGCGTTGGGGGGACGGGGGAAGGCTCCTACGAGCAGTACTTC,CSVGGTGEGSYEQYF,-,TRBJ2-7,-,TRBV29-1
TGCAGTGCTTCCCCCGGGACCTCGAACACTGAAGCTTTCTTT,CSASPGTSNTEAFF,few,TRBJ1-1,-,TRBV20-1
TGCGCCAGCAGCTTGGAGCTCTCTGGGGCCAACGTCCTGACTTTC,CASSLELSGANVLTF,few,TRBJ2-6,-,TRBV5-1
TGTGCCAGCAGCTTGTTAGCGGGAGGACTCGATGAGCAGTTCTTC,CASSLLAGGLDEQFF,-,TRBJ2-1,TRBD2,TRBV7-3
TGTGCCAGCCGGCCGGGGATGCGTGAGCAGTTCTTC,CASRPGMREQFF,-,TRBJ2-1,-,TRBV6-2/TRBV6-3
TGTGCCAGCAGCTTAAGGACTGTAAGCCAAGAGACCCAGTACTTC,CASSLRTVSQETQYF,-,TRBJ2-5,-,TRBV7-9
TGTGCCAGCAGCCTTCGGGACAGTGAAGCTTTCTTT,CASSLRDSEAFF,few,TRBJ1-1,TRBD1,TRBV6-2/TRBV6-3
TGTGCCACCCGACTAGCGGGAGTCAATGAGCAGTTCTTC,CATRLAGVNEQFF,few,TRBJ2-1,TRBD2,TRBV10-3
TGCGCCAGCAGTGGGGGACTAGTCTGGACCGGGGAGCTGTTTTTT,CASSGGLVWTGELFF,few,TRBJ2-2,TRBD2,TRBV5-1
TGTGCCAGCTCACCCCTCCGGGGCGCCGGAGGGCAGTACTTC,CASSPLRGAGGQYF,few,TRBJ2-7,-,TRBV18
TGTGCCAGCAGTCGACAGCCGAGCATTAATGAAAAACTGTTTTTT,CASSRQPSINEKLFF,few,TRBJ1-4,-,TRBV5-5
TGTGCCAGCAGCTCGGACAGGGGGCTTACCACCATATATTTT,CASSSDRGLTTIYF,-,TRBJ1-3,TRBD1,TRBV6-5
TGTGCCAGCCTGAGGGAATACAATAACTATGGCTACACCTTC,CASLREYNNYGYTF,-,TRBJ1-2,-,TRBV6-2/TRBV6-3
TGTGCCAGCAGCGTAGCTCCAGGGACAGGCACTGAAGCTTTCTTT,CASSVAPGTGTEAFF,-,TRBJ1-1,TRBD1,TRBV9
TGTGCCAGCAGCTTAGCGGCGGGAGGGGTTGAAGCTTTCTTT,CASSLAAGGVEAFF,few,TRBJ1-1,-,TRBV11-2
TGTGCCAGCAGCTTAGGCCATAACACTGAAGCTTTCTTT,CASSLGHNTEAFF,-,TRBJ1-1,-,TRBV7-3
TGTGCCACCAGTGACCAAACAGTGGGCCGCTACAATGAGCAGTTCTTC,CATSDQTVGRYNEQFF,-,TRBJ2-1,-,TRBV24-1
TGTGCCAGCAGCTTCCCTGGACTAGCGGGAGGGAGAAACACCGGGGAGCTGTTTTTT,CASSFPGLAGGRNTGELFF,-,TRBJ2-2,TRBD2,TRBV5-5
TGTGCCAGCGGCCAAGACAGGGGCGTCATGAACACTGAAGCTTTCTTT,CASGQDRGVMNTEAFF,few,TRBJ1-1,TRBD1,TRBV2
TGCAGTGCTAGAGACACAGGGGAGGAGCGCGGCTACACCTTC,CSARDTGEERGYTF,few,TRBJ1-2,TRBD1,TRBV20-1
TGTGCCAGCAGTTCCGGTGGGACCAGTTTACATCAGCATTTT,CASSSGGTSLHQHF,-,TRBJ1-5,-,TRBV12-3/TRBV12-4
TGTGCCAGCAGTAACCTACTTTGGTTACAAGAGACCCAGTACTTC,CASSNLLWLQETQYF,-,TRBJ2-5,-,TRBV6-2/TRBV6-3
TGCAGTGCATCGGGACAGAATGAAAAACTGTTTTTT,CSASGQNEKLFF,few,TRBJ1-4,TRBD1,TRBV20-1
TGTGCCAGCACCCAACTAGGCGGGTTGGGCAATGAGCAGTTCTTC,CASTQLGGLGNEQFF,-,TRBJ2-1,-,TRBV7-9
TGCGCCAGCAGCTCTGGGTTGGGACATGAAGGAACCACTGAAGCTTTCTTT,CASSSGLGHEGTTEAFF,-,TRBJ1-1,-,TRBV5-1
TGTGCCAGCAGCGTAGATTCCGGGAACACTGAAGCTTTCTTT,CASSVDSGNTEAFF,few,TRBJ1-1,-,TRBV9
TGTGCCAGCAGCCCAGTCGAGCGGAACCCCTACAATGAGCAGTTCTTC,CASSPVERNPYNEQFF,-,TRBJ2-1,-,TRBV11-3
TGTGCCAGCAGCTTAGATCTAGCGGGAGTCAATGAGCAGTTCTTC,CASSLDLAGVNEQFF,few,TRBJ2-1,TRBD2,TRBV7-2
TGTGCCAGCACCCAACAGACGGATTCCTACGAGCAGTACTTC,CASTQQTDSYEQYF,few,TRBJ2-7,-,TRBV12-3/TRBV12-4
TGTGCCAGCTCTAAAGGGACTAGCGGGCCTACGTCTCTTAGCAAGCAGTACTTC,CASSKGTSGPTSLSKQYF,-,TRBJ2-7,TRBD2,TRBV18
TGTGCCAGCAGCCCAGAGGGGTACACGCAGTATTTT,CASSPEGYTQYF,-,TRBJ2-3,-,TRBV7-8
TGTGCCAGTAGTATCAGCACAGGCAACAATCAGCCCCAGCATTTT,CASSISTGNNQPQHF,few,TRBJ1-5,-,TRBV19
TGTGCCAGCAGCTTATCCTCCTGGGGATCAGATCAGCCCCAGCATTTT,CASSLSSWGSDQPQHF,few,TRBJ1-5,-,TRBV7-6
TGTGCCAGTCGGGGGGCAGGGTATATGAACACTGAAGCTTTCTTT,CASRGAGYMNTEAFF,few,TRBJ1-1,-,TRBV6-6
TGTGCCAGCAGCCAGGTCCAAGTTTACAATGAGCAGTTCTTC,CASSQVQVYNEQFF,-,TRBJ2-1,-,TRBV3-1
TGCGCCAGCAGCTGGGACACCCCTAACTATGGCTACACCTTC,CASSWDTPNYGYTF,-,TRBJ1-2,-,TRBV5-1
TGTGCCAGCAGCGTAGATCCTTCCACGGGTACGCAGTATTTT,CASSVDPSTGTQYF,-,TRBJ2-3,-,TRBV9